This T cell receptor delta chain was obtained from a study of gamma-delta T cells after stem cell transplantation. TCRdb re-called the RT-PCR reads via CATT. The profile covers about 5,400 delta-chain clones, with 9.8% appearing a single time and less than 15% taken by the ten largest. V shed 1 base, J shed 4 bases, and the junction held 0 bases outside the gene matches. The CDR3 covers 13 residues. Germline V gives CDR1 GEAIGNYY, CDR2 EKD. The sequence was obtained from a human donor. It is not recorded whose cells these are; they may come from a transplant donor. Sequencing input: gamma-delta T cells. The rearrangement uses TRDV2 and TRDJ1; 9 nucleotides line up with TRDD3. Here the CDR3 reads CACDTGGYDKLIF. The CDR3 bases are TGTGCCTGTGACACTGGGGGATACGATAAACTCATCTTT.